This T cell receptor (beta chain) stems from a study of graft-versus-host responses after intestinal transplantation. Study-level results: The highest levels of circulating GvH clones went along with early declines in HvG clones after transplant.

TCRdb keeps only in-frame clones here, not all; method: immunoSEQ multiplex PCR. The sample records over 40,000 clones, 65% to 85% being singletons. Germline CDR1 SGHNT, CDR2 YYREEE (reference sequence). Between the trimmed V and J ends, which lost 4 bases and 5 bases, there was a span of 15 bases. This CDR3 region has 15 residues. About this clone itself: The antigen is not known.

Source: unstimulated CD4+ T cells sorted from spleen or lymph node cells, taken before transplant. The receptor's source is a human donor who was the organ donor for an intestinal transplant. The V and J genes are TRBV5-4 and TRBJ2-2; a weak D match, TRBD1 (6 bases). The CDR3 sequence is CASSPRTENTGELFF. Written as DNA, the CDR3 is TGTGCCAGCAGCCCCAGGACAGAAAATACCGGGGAGCTGTTTTTT.